This TCR beta chain came from a study of pediatric ulcerative colitis. Study at large: Seven or eight patients showed pancolitis and two showed left-sided colitis.

Each sample received Survey-level depth of up to 500,000 reads. Sequencing was performed with immunoSEQ multiplex PCR; in TCRdb, only in-frame clones are kept and a portion is missing. Of roughly 70,000 clones in the sample, roughly nine tenths were seen once. Points from the study as a whole: Acute severe colitis showed lower rectal diversity from clonal expansions.

For this clone: The antigen is not known.

With V trimmed by 1 base and J by 4 bases, 1 base remained unmatched. This CDR3 region has 16 residues. Germline CDR1 is SGHNT and CDR2 is YENEEA. No immunosuppressive drugs were given to ulcerative colitis patients before diagnostic colonoscopy. This chain links TRBV11-3 with TRBJ2-1; 13 bases fit TRBD2. The sequencing sample was made of blood. This TCR was recovered from a boy aged 10-17 years with severe ulcerative colitis. CDR3 in DNA: TGTGCCAGCAGCTTAGGGGGACTAGCGGGGTACAATGAGCAGTTCTTC. Protein: CASSLGGLAGYNEQFF. The variable domain in full, completed from reference TRBV11-3 and TRBJ2-1, reads EAGVVQSPRYKIIEKKQPVAFWCNPISGHNTLYWYLQNLGQGPELLIRYENEEAVDDSQLPKDRFSAERLKGVDSTLKIQPAELGDSAVYLCASSLGGLAGYNEQFFGPGTRLTVL.